This note documents a single T cell receptor beta chain sequence. No antigen is known for it. No per-base quality is available; no much larger clone lies one base away. These data come from a study of blood T cell repertoires in COVID-19 (dated by TCRdb to 2020 to 2021). About the investigation overall: Collaborator samples came from the United States, Italy and Spain and covered acute and convalescent phases of COVID-19. The material from the prospective study consisted of cDNA or gDNA derived from T cells, B-cell-depleted T cells, or PBMCs. Deeply sampled blood TCRbeta repertoires from subjects exposed to, actively infected with, or recovered from COVID-19 were included in the dataset. The repertoires were made available in a free public database intended to serve as a resource for research on the immune response to SARS-CoV-2. The samples were drawn from two sources: the first 160 participants of the ongoing ImmuneRACE study, and 1,000 to 1,500 subjects contributed by 6 global collaborators. The sample metadata nearly always contained a de-identified subject ID, COVID-19 status, age in years and sex. HLA class I and class II types, where available, came from metadata supplied by the sample provider rather than from assay-based typing.

Overall study outcomes, separate from this receptor: The quantity of clinical and demographic metadata differed by source and by participant and was supplied without curation.

TCRbeta CDR3 regions were amplified from genomic DNA by means of the immunoSEQ Assay, a bias-controlled multiplex PCR. Concerning the study's data processing: The number of nucleated cells in each sample was estimated by amplification of reference gene primers within the assay. To quantify the absolute abundance of each unique TCRbeta CDR3 rearrangement, sequence reads were collapsed and filtered. For each sample, productive Simpson clonality was calculated by taking the square root of Simpson's diversity index across productive rearrangements. Sourced from immuneACCESS, this table was stored by TCRdb with only in-frame sequences that have V and J called. A share of the clones is absent; for the studies checked, an unresolved V gene accounts for under half, and the remainder has no known explanation. Clonal size and the V and J genes are those of that table, whereas D and trimming came from the DNA. The sample table holds 200,000 or so clones, of which 80% to 85% were seen once. The ten top clones hold around 20% of the sample.

Whole blood was collected in K2EDTA tubes by collaborating institutions according to the institutions' own protocols. Collaborator samples were shipped for TCRbeta analysis as frozen whole blood, isolated PBMCs, or DNA extracted from either sample type. CDR1 and CDR2, looked up from the germline V gene (reference sequence), are LNHDA and SQIVND. The V and J ends are trimmed by 8 bases and 9 bases, leaving 26 bases between them. The CDR3 starts with the cysteine, ends with the phenylalanine, and has 15 residues. This entry keeps only the CDR3 DNA: 45 bases, framed from base 1. This clonotype originated in a human donor in a cohort sampled during active COVID-19. The V and J segments used are TRBV19 and TRBJ2-7; tentative D gene TRBD1, with 6 bases matching. Specimen: peripheral blood. The DNA sequence is TGTGCCAGTGCACCCGGACAGAGAGGACCGAACGGGCAGTACTTC. This is translated as CASAPGQRGPNGQYF.